This T cell receptor (beta chain) came from a study of shared T cell receptors in the human thymus (dated by TCRdb to the early 2020s). Study-wide context: The study investigated the way shared, self-reactive T-cell receptor alpha chains are produced in the human thymus.

The cysteine opens and the phenylalanine closes a CDR3 of 16 amino acids. CDR3 DNA is the only sequence kept; it has 48 bases, read in frame from the first base. The V end gives up 5 bases and the J end 7 bases, leaving 10 bases in the junction not matched to a gene. The germline V gene (reference sequence) supplies CDR1 WNHNN and CDR2 SYGVQD. On this clone itself: Its antigen has not been determined. No much larger clonotype is one base removed from it; base qualities were not supplied.

Library method: the immunoSEQ multiplex PCR assay. In its TCRdb copy, this immuneACCESS table keeps in-frame sequences only and misses some clones. Where compared with another copy, unresolved V genes explain less than half of these, and the others have no known cause. This sample gives roughly 410,000 clones in total; around 95% of them show up just once. About 0.02% of the sample lies in the top ten. The origin of this receptor is a human donor. The chain uses TRBV10-1 and TRBJ2-7; 14 bases in the middle match TRBD2. Source material: thymocytes. The DNA sequence is TGCGCCAGCAGTTCTCCCGGGACTAGCGGGAGAAATGAGCAGTACTTC. Translated, it gives CASSSPGTSGRNEQYF.